This TCR beta chain was obtained from a study of cytomegalovirus exposure and HLA in healthy donors. On the study more broadly: It was reported in a later analysis that the 100 to 150 validation repertoires used the same platform as the approximately 650 first-cohort repertoires. General observations from the study: Listed as cytomegalovirus-associated were 150 or so TCR beta chains.

Comments on this clone: Its antigen is unidentified.

In germline, CDR1 is MNHEY, CDR2 SMNVEV (reference sequence). This CDR3 is built from 13 residues. V lost 5 bases and J lost 9, with 14 bases in between. The protocol was immunoSEQ multiplex PCR, while the TCRdb copy is restricted to in-frame clones and leaves out a portion. Among approximately 220,000 clones listed, around 80% were seen once. Sequencing input: PBMCs. The clonotype comes from a woman aged 25-40 years in good health and CMV-seropositive. The chain is built from TRBV27 and TRBJ2-1, with unresolved D. For the CDR3, the DNA is TGTGCCAGCAGTATCTCTCGACAAAGTGAGCAGTTCTTC. As protein: CASSISRQSEQFF.